This T cell receptor (beta chain) stems from a study of T cell responses to AZD1222 COVID-19 vaccine. Clones were sequenced by immunoSEQ multiplex PCR, and TCRdb holds only the in-frame ones, with some missing. This table holds over 110,000 clones, roughly 91% found once. With 6 bases clipped from V and 7 bases from J, the junction kept 5 bases outside the gene matches. CDR3 length: 14 amino acids. From germline, CDR1 is MDHEN and CDR2 SYDVKM. The sample here was peripheral blood, taken on day 0 of AZD1222 vaccination. This TCR was sampled from an adult in good health. This chain joins TRBV28 and TRBJ2-1; 11 positions agree with TRBD1. CDR3 in DNA: TGTGCCAGCAGCTGGACAGGGGGCCGGAATGAGCAGTTCTTC. Amino acids: CASSWTGGRNEQFF.